A single sample gave rise to the 24 T cell receptor beta chains below, sequenced in a study of CXCR3-negative and CXCR3-positive naive CD8 T cells. Their target antigens are unknown. General study points: TRB CDR3 hydrophobicity was greater in CXCR3-positive naive cells than in CXCR3-negative naive cells.

UMI-labeled 5' RACE TRB cDNA libraries were prepared from the cells. One entry per CDR3 protein, without DNA, is what TCRdb gives after re-calling the 5' RACE reads. Its clone listing holds about 120,000 distinct CDR3 sequences. The sample consisted of naive CXCR3+ CD8+ T cells from blood. Sample subset: CD45RO-CCR7+CD27+CD95- naive CD8+ T cells expressing CXCR3 (TNR3+). Receptors originate from a human donor in good health. Some clones in this sample may be carry-over from other donors' samples.

The chain is built from TRBV30 and TRBJ2-3. CDR3 size: 13 residues. Germline CDR1 GTSNPN, CDR2 SVGIG (reference sequence). CDR3 protein: CAWSVSYGDTQYF.

The chain carries TRBV6-2 or TRBV6-3 and TRBJ2-7. Per germline, CDR1 MNHEY and CDR2 SVGEGT. The CDR3 loop spans 14 amino acids. CDR3 residues: CASSYSYSSYEQYF.

This chain's CDR3 is CSVLTEGGELFF. This rearrangement joins TRBV29-1 to TRBJ2-2; TCRdb's D call of TRBD1 is untestable without DNA. The length of the CDR3 is 12 residues. Germline V gene lookup returns CDR1 SQVTM and CDR2 ANQGSEA.

The genes are TRBV5-5 and TRBJ2-4; TCRdb proposes TRBD1, but this gene call is untestable without DNA. This CDR3 spans 17 amino acids. Per germline, CDR1 SGHKS and CDR2 YYEKEE (reference sequence). The CDR3 sequence: CASSPSPGEVAKNIQYF.

The rearrangement links TRBV27 to TRBJ1-5; the D call of TRBD1 rests on TCRdb alone, since no DNA is present to check it. This CDR3 region has 16 residues. Germline assignment: CDR1 MNHEY and CDR2 SMNVEV (reference sequence). CDR3 protein: CASSSNPGRFNQPQHF.

The V gene is TRBV5-4, the J gene TRBJ2-3; TCRdb selects TRBD2, and the lack of DNA leaves this call unchecked. Germline assignment: CDR1 SGHNT and CDR2 YYREEE (reference sequence). The length of the CDR3 is 20 residues. CDR3 protein: CASSLAGLAGGFERTDTQYF.

This chain joins TRBV11-1 and TRBJ2-2; TCRdb's D call, TRBD1, is unchecked because there is no DNA. The germline V gene encodes CDR1 SGHAT and CDR2 FQDESV (reference sequence). This CDR3 is 17 amino acids long. This CDR3 reads CASSQPGVIGYTGELFF.

The genes are TRBV7-9 and TRBJ1-1; no DNA is available, so the TRBD1 call from TCRdb remains unchecked. Germline CDR1 SEHNR, CDR2 FQNEAQ (reference sequence). The CDR3 has 15 amino acids. Here the CDR3 reads CASSSLGTGGLGAFF.

CDR3 loop: CSVGYAYEQYF. V usage is TRBV29-1 and J usage is TRBJ2-7. Germline values: CDR1 SQVTM, CDR2 ANQGSEA. This CDR3 is 11 amino acids long.

The chain is built from TRBV10-3 and TRBJ2-1; as DNA is missing, the TRBD2 call by TCRdb cannot be tested. This CDR3 region has 18 residues. Germline-derived CDR1 and CDR2 are ENHRY and SYGVKD. The CDR3 protein is CAISEHIGTSGYYNEQFF.

V gene TRBV10-2 combines with J gene TRBJ2-1. CDR3 length: 13 residues. The germline CDR1 and CDR2 sequences are WSHSY and SAAADI. CDR3 protein: CASGWGPGNEQFF.

The chain combines TRBV25-1 with TRBJ2-7; without DNA, the TCRdb call of TRBD1 cannot be checked. This CDR3 spans 13 amino acids. In germline, CDR1 is MGHDK, CDR2 SYGVNS. CDR3 sequence reads: CASSAWTGLGQYF.

J is TRBJ2-3 and V is TRBV6-1; TCRdb designates TRBD1, a call that cannot be tested without DNA. Germline CDR1 reads MNHNS; CDR2 reads SASEGT. The CDR3 totals 15 residues. CDR3 sequence reads: CASSSPETYTDTQYF.

The chain couples TRBV12-3 or TRBV12-4 to TRBJ2-5; TCRdb's D gene call, TRBD1, goes unchecked for lack of DNA. The CDR3 sequence is 11 residues long. CDR3: CAILERGTQYF.

This sequence joins TRBV7-8 and TRBJ1-5; TCRdb selects TRBD1, and the lack of DNA leaves this call unchecked. Germline V gene data show CDR1 as SGHVS and CDR2 as FQNEAQ. This CDR3 contains 17 residues. The CDR3: CASSLVPPQGAHQPQHF. The variable domain in full, with the rest retrieved from reference TRBV7-8 and TRBJ1-5, is GAGVSQSPRYKVAKRGQDVALRCDPISGHVSLFWYQQALGQGPEFLTYFQNEAQLDKSGLPSDRFFAERPEGSVSTLKIQRTQQEDSAVYLCASSLVPPQGAHQPQHFGDGTRLSIL.

The gene calls are TRBV29-1 and TRBJ2-5; the D call of TRBD2 rests on TCRdb alone, since no DNA is present to check it. This CDR3 spans 15 amino acids. CDR1 SQVTM and CDR2 ANQGSEA come from the germline V gene. The CDR3 protein is CSVAPLAAYQETQYF. Combining the CDR3 with reference TRBV29-1 and TRBJ2-5 gives the whole variable domain SAVISQKPSRDICQRGTSLTIQCQVDSQVTMMFWYRQQPGQSLTLIATANQGSEATYESGFVIDKFPISRPNLTFSTLTVSNMSPEDSSIYLCSVAPLAAYQETQYFGPGTRLLVL.

The chain uses TRBV29-1 and TRBJ2-5; TCRdb names TRBD1, which stays unverified in the absence of DNA. CDR3 length: 12 amino acids. Looked up from germline, CDR1 is SQVTM and CDR2 is ANQGSEA. Here the CDR3 reads CSVGGVGETQYF.

The chain has TRBV7-2 and TRBJ1-1. The CDR3 is 12 amino acids. Germline CDR1 SGHTA, CDR2 FQGNSA. CDR3 residues: CASSSGTLRRFF.

The V call is TRBV5-1, the J call TRBJ1-5; TCRdb gives TRBD1 as the D gene, but with no DNA this cannot be confirmed. CDR1 SGHRS and CDR2 YFSETQ come from the germline V gene. The CDR3 is 14 amino acids. The CDR3 here is CASSSTGGNQPQHF.

The V call is TRBV29-1, the J call TRBJ2-5; TCRdb names TRBD1, which stays unverified in the absence of DNA. The CDR3 spans 14 residues. CDR1 is SQVTM and CDR2 is ANQGSEA in the germline V gene. The CDR3: CSGVMGTAQETQYF.

The V and J genes are TRBV7-9 and TRBJ2-7; no DNA is available, so the TRBD1 call from TCRdb remains unchecked. Germline values: CDR1 SEHNR, CDR2 FQNEAQ (reference sequence). The CDR3 consists of 17 residues. The CDR3 here is CASSLVHPGTPSYEQYF. The complete variable domain, with remaining parts taken from reference TRBV7-9 and TRBJ2-7, reads DTGVSQNPRHKITKRGQNVTFRCDPISEHNRLYWYRQTLGQGPEFLTYFQNEAQLEKSRLLSDRFSAERPKGSFSTLEIQRTEQGDSAMYLCASSLVHPGTPSYEQYFGPGTRLTVT.

The rearrangement uses TRBV24-1 and TRBJ2-1; TCRdb's D call of TRBD1 is untestable without DNA. Germline V gives CDR1 KGHDR, CDR2 SFDVKD. CDR3 length: 14 residues. CDR3: CATSGDRGLDEQFF.

The J gene is TRBJ2-7, the V gene TRBV27; the D call of TRBD1 rests on TCRdb alone, since no DNA is present to check it. The CDR3 is 14 residues long. The V gene's germline CDR1 is MNHEY and CDR2 SMNVEV (reference sequence). This CDR3 reads CASSLKQGSYEQYF.

The chain is built from TRBV7-9 and TRBJ2-3; there is no DNA to check the TCRdb D call of TRBD2. Germline lookup yields CDR1 SEHNR and CDR2 FQNEAQ (reference sequence). The CDR3 extends over 16 amino acids. The CDR3 region is CASSFRTSGITDTQYF.